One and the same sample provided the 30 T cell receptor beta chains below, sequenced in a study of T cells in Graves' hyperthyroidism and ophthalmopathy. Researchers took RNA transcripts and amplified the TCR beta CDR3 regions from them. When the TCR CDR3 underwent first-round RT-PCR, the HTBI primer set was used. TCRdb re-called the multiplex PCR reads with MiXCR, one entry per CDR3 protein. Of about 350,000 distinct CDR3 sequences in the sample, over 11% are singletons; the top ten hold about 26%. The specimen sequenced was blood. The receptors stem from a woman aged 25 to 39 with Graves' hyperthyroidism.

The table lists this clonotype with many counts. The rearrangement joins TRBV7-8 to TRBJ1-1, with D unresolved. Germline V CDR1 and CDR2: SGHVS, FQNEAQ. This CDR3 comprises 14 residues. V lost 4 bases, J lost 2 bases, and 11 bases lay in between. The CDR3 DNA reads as TGTGCCAGCAGCTCATCCCGGGCAAACACTGAAGCTTTCTTT. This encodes CASSSSRANTEAFF.

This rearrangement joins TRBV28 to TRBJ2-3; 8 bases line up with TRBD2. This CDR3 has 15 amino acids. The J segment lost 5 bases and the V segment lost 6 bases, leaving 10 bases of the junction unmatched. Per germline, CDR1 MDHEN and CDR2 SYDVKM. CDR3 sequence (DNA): TGTGCCAGCAGCTTTACGGGGGGGCCTGGAGATACGCAGTATTTT. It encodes CASSFTGGPGDTQYF.

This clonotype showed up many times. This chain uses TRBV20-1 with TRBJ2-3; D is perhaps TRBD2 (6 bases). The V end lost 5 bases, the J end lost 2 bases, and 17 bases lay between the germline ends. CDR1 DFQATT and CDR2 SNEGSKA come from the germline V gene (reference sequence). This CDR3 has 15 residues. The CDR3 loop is CSAQGSAGNTDTQYF. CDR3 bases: TGCAGTGCTCAAGGATCAGCGGGCAACACAGATACGCAGTATTTT.

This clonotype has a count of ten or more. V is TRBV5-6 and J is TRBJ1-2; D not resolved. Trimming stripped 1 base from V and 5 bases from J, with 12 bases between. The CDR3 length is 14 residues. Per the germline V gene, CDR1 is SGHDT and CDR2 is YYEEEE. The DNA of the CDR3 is TGTGCCAGCAGCTTGTTGCGGGTTTGGTATGGCTACACCTTC. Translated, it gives CASSLLRVWYGYTF.

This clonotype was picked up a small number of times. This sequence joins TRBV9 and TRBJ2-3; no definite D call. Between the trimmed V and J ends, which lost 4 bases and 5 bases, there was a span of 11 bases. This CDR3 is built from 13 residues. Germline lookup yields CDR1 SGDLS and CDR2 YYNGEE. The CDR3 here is CASSPFVRDTQYF. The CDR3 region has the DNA TGTGCCAGCAGCCCTTTTGTAAGAGATACGCAGTATTTT.

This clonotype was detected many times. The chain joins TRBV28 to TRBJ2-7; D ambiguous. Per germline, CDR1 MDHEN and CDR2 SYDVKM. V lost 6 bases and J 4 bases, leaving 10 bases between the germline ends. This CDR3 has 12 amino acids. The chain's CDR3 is CASRGMDYEQYF. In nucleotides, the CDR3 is TGTGCCAGCAGGGGGATGGATTACGAGCAGTACTTC.

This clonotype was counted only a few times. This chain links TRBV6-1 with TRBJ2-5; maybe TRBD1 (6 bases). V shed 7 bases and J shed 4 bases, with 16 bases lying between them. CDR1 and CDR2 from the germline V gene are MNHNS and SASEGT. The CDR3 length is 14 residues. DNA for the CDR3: TGTGCCAGCATACCTAGCAGGGGCCGAGAGACCCAGTACTTC. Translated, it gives CASIPSRGRETQYF.

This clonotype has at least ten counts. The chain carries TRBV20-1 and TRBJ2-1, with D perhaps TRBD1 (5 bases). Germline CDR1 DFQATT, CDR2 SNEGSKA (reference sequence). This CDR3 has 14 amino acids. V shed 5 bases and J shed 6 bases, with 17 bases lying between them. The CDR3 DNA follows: TGCAGTGCTCGGACATTGGGGCCCTCCAATGAGCAGTTCTTC. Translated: CSARTLGPSNEQFF.

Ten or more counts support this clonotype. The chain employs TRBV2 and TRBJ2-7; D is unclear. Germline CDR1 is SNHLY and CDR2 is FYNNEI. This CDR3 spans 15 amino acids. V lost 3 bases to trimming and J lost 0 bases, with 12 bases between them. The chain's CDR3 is CASSEVAASSYEQYF. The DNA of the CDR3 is TGTGCCAGCAGTGAGGTGGCTGCAAGCTCCTACGAGCAGTACTTC.

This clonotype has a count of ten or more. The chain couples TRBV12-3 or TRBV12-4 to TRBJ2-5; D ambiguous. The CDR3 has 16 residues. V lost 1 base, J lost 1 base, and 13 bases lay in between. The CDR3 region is CASSLGYTLRQETQYF. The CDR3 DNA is TGTGCCAGCAGTTTAGGGTATACCCTCCGCCAAGAGACCCAGTACTTC.

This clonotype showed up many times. This chain's CDR3 is CASSPSTTEQYF. The CDR3 DNA sequence: TGTGCCAGCAGTCCGTCGACGACAGAGCAGTACTTC. The J gene is TRBJ2-7, the V gene TRBV12-3 or TRBV12-4; D call uncertain. The CDR3 consists of 12 residues. Trimming shortened V by 5 bases and J by 7 bases, and 12 bases separated the two germline ends.

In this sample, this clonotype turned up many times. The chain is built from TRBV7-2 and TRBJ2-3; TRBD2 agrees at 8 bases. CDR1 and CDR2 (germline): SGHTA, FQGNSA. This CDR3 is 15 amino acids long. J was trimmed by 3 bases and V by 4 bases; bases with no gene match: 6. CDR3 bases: TGTGCCAGCAGCTCCAGCGGGAGCCTGACAGATACGCAGTATTTT. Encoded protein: CASSSSGSLTDTQYF.

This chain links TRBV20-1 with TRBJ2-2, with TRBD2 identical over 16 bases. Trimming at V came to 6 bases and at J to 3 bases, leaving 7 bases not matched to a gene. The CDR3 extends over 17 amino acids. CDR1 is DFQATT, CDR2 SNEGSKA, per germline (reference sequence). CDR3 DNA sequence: TGCAGTGCGCCGGGACTAGCGGGAGGGCCGGACACCGGGGAGCTGTTTTTT. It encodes CSAPGLAGGPDTGELFF.

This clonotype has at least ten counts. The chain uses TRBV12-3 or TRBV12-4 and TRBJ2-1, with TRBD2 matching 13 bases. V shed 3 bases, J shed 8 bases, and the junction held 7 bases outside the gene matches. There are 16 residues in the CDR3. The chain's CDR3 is CASSLGGTSGTYEQFF. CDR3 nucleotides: TGTGCCAGCAGTTTGGGCGGGACTAGCGGGACTTATGAGCAGTTCTTC.

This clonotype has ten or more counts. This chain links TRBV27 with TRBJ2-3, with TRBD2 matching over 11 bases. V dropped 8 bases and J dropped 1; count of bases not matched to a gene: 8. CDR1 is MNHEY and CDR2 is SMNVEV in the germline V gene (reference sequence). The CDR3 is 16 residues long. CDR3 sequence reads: CASSRLAGGGTDTQYF. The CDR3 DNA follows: TGTGCCAGCTCCCGATTAGCGGGAGGGGGCACAGATACGCAGTATTTT.

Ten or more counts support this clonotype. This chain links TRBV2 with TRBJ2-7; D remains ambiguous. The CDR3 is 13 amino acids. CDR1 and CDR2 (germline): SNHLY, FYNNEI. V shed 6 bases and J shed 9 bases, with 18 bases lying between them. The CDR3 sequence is CASSLLTSLGQYF. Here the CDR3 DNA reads TGTGCCAGCAGCCTACTAACAAGCCTCGGGCAGTACTTC.

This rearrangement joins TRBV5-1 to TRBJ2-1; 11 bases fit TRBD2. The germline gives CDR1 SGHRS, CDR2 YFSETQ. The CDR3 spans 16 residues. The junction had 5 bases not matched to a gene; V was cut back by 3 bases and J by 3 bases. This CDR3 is CASSSGLAGFYNEQFF. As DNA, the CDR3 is TGCGCCAGCAGCTCCGGACTAGCGGGTTTCTACAATGAGCAGTTCTTC. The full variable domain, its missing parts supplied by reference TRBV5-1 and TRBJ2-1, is KAGVTQTPRYLIKTRGQQVTLSCSPISGHRSVSWYQQTPGQGLQFLFEYFSETQRNKGNFPGRFSGRQFSNSRSEMNVSTLELGDSALYLCASSSGLAGFYNEQFFGPGTRLTVL.

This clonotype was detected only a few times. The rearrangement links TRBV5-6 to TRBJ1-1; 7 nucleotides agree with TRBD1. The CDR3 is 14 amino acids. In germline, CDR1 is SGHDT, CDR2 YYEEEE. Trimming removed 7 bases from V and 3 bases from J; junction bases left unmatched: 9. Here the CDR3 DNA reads TGTGCCAGCGGGGAGACAGGGACGGACACTGAAGCTTTCTTT. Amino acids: CASGETGTDTEAFF. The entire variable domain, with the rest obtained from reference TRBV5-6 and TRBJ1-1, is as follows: DAGVTQSPTHLIKTRGQQVTLRCSPKSGHDTVSWYQQALGQGPQFIFQYYEEEERQRGNFPDRFSGHQFPNYSSELNVNALLLGDSALYLCASGETGTDTEAFFGQGTRLTVV.

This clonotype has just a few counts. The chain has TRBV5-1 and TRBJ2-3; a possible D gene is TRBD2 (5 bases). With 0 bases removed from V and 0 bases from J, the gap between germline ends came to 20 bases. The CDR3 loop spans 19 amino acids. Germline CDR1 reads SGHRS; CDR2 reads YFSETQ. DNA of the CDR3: TGCGCCAGCAGCTTGGATTCCCCCCATAGCGAATATAGCACAGATACGCAGTATTTT. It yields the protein CASSLDSPHSEYSTDTQYF.

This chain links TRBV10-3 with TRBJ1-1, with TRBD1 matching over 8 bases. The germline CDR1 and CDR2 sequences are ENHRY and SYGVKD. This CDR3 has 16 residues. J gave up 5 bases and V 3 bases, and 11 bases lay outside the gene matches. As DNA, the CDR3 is TGTGCCATCAGTGATCGTGACAGGGGCGTTGTGACTGAAGCTTTCTTT. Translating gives CAISDRDRGVVTEAFF.

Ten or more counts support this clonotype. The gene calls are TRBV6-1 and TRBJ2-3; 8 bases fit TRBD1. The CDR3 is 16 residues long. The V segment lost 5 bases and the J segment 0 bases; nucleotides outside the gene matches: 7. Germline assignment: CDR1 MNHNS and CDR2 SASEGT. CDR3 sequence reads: CASSPGQGPSTDTQYF. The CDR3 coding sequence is TGTGCCAGCAGTCCTGGACAGGGCCCAAGCACAGATACGCAGTATTTT.

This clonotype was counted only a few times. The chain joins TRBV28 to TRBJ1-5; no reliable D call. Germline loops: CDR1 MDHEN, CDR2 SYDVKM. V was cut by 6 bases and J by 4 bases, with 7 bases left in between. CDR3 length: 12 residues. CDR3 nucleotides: TGTGCCAGCAGGGACGGGAATCAGCCCCAGCATTTT. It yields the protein CASRDGNQPQHF.

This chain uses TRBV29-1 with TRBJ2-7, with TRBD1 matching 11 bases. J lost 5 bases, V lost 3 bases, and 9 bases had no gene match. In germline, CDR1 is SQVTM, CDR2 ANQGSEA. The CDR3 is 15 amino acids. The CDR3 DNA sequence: TGCAGCGTTGACCAGGGGAGGACAGGGGGCCACGAGCAGTACTTC. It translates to CSVDQGRTGGHEQYF.

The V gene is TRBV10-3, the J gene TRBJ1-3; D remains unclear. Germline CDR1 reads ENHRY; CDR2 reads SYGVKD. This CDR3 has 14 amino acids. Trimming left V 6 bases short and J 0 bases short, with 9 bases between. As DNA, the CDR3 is TGTGCCATCAGGGAGGCGCACTCTGGAAACACCATATATTTT. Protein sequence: CAIREAHSGNTIYF.

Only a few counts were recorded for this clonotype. The CDR3 DNA reads as TGCGCCAGCAGTGGTAGGACAGGGTATGAGCAGTTCTTC. Encoded protein: CASSGRTGYEQFF. The rearrangement joins TRBV10-2 to TRBJ2-1, with 8 positions matching TRBD1. J gave up 8 bases and V 4 bases, and 4 bases lay outside the gene matches. The CDR3 length is 13 residues. Germline V gene lookup returns CDR1 WSHSY and CDR2 SAAADI.

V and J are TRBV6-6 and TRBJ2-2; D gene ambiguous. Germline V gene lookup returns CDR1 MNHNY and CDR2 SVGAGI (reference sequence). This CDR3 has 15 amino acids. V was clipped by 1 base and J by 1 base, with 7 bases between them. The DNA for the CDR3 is TGTGCCAGCAGTTACTTTTTCGGGAACACCGGGGAGCTGTTTTTT. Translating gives CASSYFFGNTGELFF.

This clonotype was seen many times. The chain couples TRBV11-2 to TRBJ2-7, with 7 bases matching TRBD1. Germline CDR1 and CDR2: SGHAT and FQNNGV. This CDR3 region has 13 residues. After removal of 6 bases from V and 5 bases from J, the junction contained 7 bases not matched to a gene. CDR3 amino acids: CASRRQGGDEQYF. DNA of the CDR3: TGTGCCAGCAGACGACAGGGCGGCGACGAGCAGTACTTC.

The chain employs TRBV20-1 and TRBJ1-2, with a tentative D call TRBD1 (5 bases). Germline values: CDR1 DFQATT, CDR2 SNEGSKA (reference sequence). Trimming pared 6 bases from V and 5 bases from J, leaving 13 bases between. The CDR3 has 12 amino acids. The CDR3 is CSARVGTYGYTF. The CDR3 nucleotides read TGCAGTGCCCGGGTAGGGACGTATGGCTACACCTTC.

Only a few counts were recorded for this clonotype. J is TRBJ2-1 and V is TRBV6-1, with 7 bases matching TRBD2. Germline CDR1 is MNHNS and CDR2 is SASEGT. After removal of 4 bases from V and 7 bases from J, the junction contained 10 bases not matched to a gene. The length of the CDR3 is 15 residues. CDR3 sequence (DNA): TGTGCCAGCAGTGTTCGGGGGGTAGGTTGGAATGAGCAGTTCTTC. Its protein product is CASSVRGVGWNEQFF.

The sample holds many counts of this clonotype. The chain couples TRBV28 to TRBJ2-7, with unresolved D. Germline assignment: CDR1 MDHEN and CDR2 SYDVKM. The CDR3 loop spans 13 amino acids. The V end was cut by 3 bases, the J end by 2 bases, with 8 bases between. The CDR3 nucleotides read TGTGCCAGCAGTTTGTCACAGACCTACGAGCAGTACTTC. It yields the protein CASSLSQTYEQYF.